This T cell receptor (beta chain) was captured in a study of neurological immune-mediated disorders. Noted time point: longitudinal time-point 1 (baseline). cDNA was made by 5'RACE with 10-nucleotide random UMIs. TCRdb used MiXCR to reprocess the 5' RACE reads, holding one entry per CDR3 protein. Of roughly 61,000 distinct CDR3 sequences in the sample, roughly 10% were seen once. Germline assignment: CDR1 MNHEY and CDR2 SMNVEV (reference sequence). CDR3 length equals 12 residues. As for this clonotype: A read error may explain this, as a much larger clone is one base away.

Sequenced: PBMCs. The chain recombines TRBV27 with TRBJ2-3, with D tentatively TRBD2 (6 bases). This TCR was recovered from a male donor with HTLV-1-associated myelopathy (HAM/TSP). Written as DNA, the CDR3 is TGTGCCACCGCGCGGGGCACAGATACGCAGAATTTT. Protein: CATARGTDTQNF.